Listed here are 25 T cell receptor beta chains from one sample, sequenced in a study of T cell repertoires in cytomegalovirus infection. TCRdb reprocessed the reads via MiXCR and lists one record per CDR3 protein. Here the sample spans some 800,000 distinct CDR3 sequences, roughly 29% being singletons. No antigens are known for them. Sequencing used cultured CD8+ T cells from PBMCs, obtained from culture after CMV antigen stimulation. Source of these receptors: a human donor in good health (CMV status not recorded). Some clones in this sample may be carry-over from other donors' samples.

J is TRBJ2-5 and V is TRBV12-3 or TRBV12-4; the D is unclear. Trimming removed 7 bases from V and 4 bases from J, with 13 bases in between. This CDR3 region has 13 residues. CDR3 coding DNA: TGTGCCAGCACGGACCTGGGTCGAGAGACCCAGTACTTC. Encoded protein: CASTDLGRETQYF.

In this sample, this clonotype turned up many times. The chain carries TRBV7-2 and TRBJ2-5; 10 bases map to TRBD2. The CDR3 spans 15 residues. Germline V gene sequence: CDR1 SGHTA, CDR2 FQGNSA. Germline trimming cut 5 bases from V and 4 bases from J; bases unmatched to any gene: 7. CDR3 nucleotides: TGTGCCAGCAGCGAAAGCGGGGGGGCCGCAGAGACCCAGTACTTC. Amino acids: CASSESGGAAETQYF.

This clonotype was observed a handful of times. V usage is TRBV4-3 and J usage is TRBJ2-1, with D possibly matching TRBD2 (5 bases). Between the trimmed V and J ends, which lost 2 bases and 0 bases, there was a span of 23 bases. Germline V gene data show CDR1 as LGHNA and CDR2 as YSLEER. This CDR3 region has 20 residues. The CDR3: CASSQKRPEALVSSYNEQFF. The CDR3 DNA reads TGCGCCAGCAGCCAAAAGAGGCCGGAGGCGCTGGTGAGCTCCTACAATGAGCAGTTCTTC.

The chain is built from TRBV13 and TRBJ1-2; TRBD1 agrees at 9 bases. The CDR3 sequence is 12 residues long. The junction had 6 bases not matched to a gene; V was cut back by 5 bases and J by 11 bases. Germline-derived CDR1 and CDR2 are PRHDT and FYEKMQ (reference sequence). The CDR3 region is CASSPRDRAYTF. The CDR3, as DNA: TGTGCCAGCAGCCCCAGGGACAGGGCGTACACCTTC.

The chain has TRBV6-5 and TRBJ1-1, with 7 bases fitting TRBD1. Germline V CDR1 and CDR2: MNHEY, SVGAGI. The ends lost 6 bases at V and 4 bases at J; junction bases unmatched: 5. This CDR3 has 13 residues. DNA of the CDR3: TGTGCCAGCAGGATGACAGGGATCACTGAAGCTTTCTTT. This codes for CASRMTGITEAFF.

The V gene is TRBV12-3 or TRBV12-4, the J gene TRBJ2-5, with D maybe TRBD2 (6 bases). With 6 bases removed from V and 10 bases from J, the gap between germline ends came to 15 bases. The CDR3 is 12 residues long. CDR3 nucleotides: TGTGCCAGCAGCCTAGGAGGGGACCTCCAGTACTTC. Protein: CASSLGGDLQYF.

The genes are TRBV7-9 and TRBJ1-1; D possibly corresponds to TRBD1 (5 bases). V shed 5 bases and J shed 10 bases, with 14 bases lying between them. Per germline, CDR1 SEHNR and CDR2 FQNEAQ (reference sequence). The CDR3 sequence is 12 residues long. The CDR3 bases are TGTGCCAGCAGCCCTAACAACGGGGGAGCTTTCTTT. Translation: CASSPNNGGAFF.

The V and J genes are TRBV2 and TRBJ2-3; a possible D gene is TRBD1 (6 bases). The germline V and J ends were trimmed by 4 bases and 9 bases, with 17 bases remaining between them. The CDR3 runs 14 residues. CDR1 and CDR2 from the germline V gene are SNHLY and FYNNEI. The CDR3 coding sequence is TGTGCCAGCAGTGGTACAGGGATAATGGTGACGCAGTATTTT. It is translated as CASSGTGIMVTQYF.

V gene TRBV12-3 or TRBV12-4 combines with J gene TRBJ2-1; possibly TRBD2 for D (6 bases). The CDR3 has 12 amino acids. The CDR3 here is CVCGENYNEQFF. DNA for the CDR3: TGTGTTTGCGGGGAAAACTACAATGAGCAGTTCTTC.

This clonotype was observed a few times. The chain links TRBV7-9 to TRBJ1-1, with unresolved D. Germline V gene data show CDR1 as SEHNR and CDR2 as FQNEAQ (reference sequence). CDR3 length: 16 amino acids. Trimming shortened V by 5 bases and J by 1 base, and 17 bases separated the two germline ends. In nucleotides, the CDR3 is TGTGCCAGCAGCGTTACAGACTTAGAAACGAACACTGAAGCTTTCTTT. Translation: CASSVTDLETNTEAFF.

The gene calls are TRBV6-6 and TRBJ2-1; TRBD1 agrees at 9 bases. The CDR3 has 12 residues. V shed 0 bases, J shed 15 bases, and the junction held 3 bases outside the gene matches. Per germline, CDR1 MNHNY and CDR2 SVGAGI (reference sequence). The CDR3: CASSYSGQGGFF. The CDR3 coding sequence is TGTGCCAGCAGTTACTCGGGACAGGGAGGGTTCTTC.

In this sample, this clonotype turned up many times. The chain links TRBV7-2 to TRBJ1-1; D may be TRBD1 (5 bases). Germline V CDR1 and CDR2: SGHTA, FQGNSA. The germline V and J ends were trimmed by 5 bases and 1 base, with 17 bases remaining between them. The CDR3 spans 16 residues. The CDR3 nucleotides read TGTGCCAGCAGCCCACGATCGGGACCCCCGAACACTGAAGCTTTCTTT. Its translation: CASSPRSGPPNTEAFF.

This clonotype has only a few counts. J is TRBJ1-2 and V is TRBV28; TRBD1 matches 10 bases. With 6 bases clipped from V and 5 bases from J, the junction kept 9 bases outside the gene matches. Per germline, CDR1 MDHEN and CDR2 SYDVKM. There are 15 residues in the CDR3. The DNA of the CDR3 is TGTGCCAGCAGCCCCGACAGGGGGCGTAAGTATGGCTACACCTTC. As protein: CASSPDRGRKYGYTF.

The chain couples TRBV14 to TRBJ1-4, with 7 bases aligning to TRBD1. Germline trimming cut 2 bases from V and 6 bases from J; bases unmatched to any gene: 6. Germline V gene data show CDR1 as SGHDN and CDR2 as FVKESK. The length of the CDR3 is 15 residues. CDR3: CASSQRQGVDEKLFF. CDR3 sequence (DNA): TGTGCCAGCAGCCAAAGACAGGGTGTGGATGAAAAACTGTTTTTT.

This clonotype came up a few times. The CDR3 loop is CASSIGDRINSNQPQHF. Here the CDR3 DNA reads TGTGCCAGTAGTATAGGGGACAGGATTAATAGCAATCAGCCCCAGCATTTT. This rearrangement joins TRBV19 to TRBJ1-5; 8 bases are a match to TRBD1. V was pared by 1 base and J by 0 bases, with 5 bases of the junction left unmatched. The CDR3 runs to 17 residues. Germline V lookup: CDR1 LNHDA, CDR2 SQIVND (reference sequence).

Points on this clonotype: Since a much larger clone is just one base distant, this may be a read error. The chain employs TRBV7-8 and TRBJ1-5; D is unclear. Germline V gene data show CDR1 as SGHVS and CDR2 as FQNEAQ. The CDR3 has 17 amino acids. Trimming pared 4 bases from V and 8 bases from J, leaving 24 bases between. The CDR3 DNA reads TGTGCCAGCAGCTCCTTCTTACCCGACGGACGGACGGAGCCCCAGCATTTT. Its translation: CASSSFLPDGRTEPQHF. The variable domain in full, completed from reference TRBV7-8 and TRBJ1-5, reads GAGVSQSPRYKVAKRGQDVALRCDPISGHVSLFWYQQALGQGPEFLTYFQNEAQLDKSGLPSDRFFAERPEGSVSTLKIQRTQQEDSAVYLCASSSFLPDGRTEPQHFGDGTRLSIL.

The CDR3 coding sequence is TGCGCCAGCAGCCAAGAAACGGCCAGCTCCTATAATTCACCCCTCCACTTT. It yields the protein CASSQETASSYNSPLHF. The chain couples TRBV4-1 to TRBJ1-6, with D unclear. The V and J ends lost 0 bases and 0 bases respectively, with 9 bases between them. The V gene's germline CDR1 is MGHRA and CDR2 YSYEKL. The CDR3 length is 17 residues.

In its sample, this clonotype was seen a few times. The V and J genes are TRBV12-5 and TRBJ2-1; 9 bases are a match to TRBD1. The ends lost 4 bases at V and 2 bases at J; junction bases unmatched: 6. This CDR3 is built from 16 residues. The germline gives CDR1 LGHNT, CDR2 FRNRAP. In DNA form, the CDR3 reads TGTGCTAGTGGTTCCGGGACAGGGTTCACCTACAATGAGCAGTTCTTC. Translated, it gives CASGSGTGFTYNEQFF.

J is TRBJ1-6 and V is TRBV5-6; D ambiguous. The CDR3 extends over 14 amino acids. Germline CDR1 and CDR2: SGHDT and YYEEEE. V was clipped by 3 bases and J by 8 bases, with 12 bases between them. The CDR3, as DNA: TGTGCCAGCAGCTCGGGCTCGGGTTATTCACCCCTCCACTTT. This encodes CASSSGSGYSPLHF.

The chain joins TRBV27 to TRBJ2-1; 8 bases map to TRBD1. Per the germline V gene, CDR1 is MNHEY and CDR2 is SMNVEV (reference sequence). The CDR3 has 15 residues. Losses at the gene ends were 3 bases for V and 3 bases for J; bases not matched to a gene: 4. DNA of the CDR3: TGTGCCAGCAGTTTCGTTGGACAGGGCTACAATGAGCAGTTCTTC. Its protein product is CASSFVGQGYNEQFF.

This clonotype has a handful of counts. CDR3: CASSQDPHSSTDTQYF. The CDR3 DNA reads TGCGCCAGCAGCCAAGATCCCCACTCTAGCACAGATACGCAGTATTTT. The chain carries TRBV4-1 and TRBJ2-3; D is unclear. Germline CDR1 is MGHRA and CDR2 is YSYEKL. The CDR3 covers 16 residues. Trimming cost V 0 bases and J 0 bases, with 10 bases left between them.

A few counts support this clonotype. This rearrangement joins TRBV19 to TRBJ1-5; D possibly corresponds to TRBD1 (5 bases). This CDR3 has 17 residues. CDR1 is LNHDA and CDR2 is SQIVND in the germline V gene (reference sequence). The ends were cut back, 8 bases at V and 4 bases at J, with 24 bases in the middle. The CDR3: CASGKGTSLILNQPQHF. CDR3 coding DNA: TGTGCCAGTGGTAAAGGGACTTCGCTAATCCTGAATCAGCCCCAGCATTTT.

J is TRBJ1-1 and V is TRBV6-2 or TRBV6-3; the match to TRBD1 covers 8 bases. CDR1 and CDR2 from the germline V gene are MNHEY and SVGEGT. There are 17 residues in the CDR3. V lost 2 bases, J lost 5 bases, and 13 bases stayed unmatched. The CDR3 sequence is CASSYPDRGRPWTEAFF. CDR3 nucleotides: TGTGCCAGCAGTTACCCCGACAGGGGCCGGCCGTGGACTGAAGCTTTCTTT.

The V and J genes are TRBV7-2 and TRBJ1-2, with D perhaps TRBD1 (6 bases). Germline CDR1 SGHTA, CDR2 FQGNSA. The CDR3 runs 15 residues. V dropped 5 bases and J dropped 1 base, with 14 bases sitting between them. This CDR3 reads CASSPEDSFNYGYTF. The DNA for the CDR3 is TGTGCCAGCAGCCCCGAGGACAGTTTTAACTATGGCTACACCTTC.

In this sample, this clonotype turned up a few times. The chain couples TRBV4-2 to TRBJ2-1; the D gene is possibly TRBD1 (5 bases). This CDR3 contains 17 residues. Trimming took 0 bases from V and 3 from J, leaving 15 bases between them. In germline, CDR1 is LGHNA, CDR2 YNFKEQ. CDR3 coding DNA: TGTGCCAGCAGCCAAGATATAGTGACAGTGATCTACAATGAGCAGTTCTTC. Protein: CASSQDIVTVIYNEQFF.